One and the same sample provided the 2 T cell receptor beta chains below, sequenced in a study of T cells in Graves' hyperthyroidism and ophthalmopathy. Amplified regions were TCR beta CDR3 sequences from RNA transcripts. An initial round of RT-PCR targeting the TCR CDR3 relied on the HTBI primer set. TCRdb called the multiplex PCR reads again in MiXCR, with one record for every CDR3 protein. The sample lists 250,000 to 300,000 distinct CDR3 sequences, roughly a fifth occurring once. Sequencing used blood. The receptors originated from a man aged 45-65 years with Graves' ophthalmopathy.

The chain combines TRBV9 with TRBJ2-7; D gene uncertain. The CDR3 consists of 13 residues. V shed 4 bases and J shed 7 bases, with 15 bases lying between them. Germline assignment: CDR1 SGDLS and CDR2 YYNGEE. CDR3 sequence (DNA): TGTGCCAGCAGCCAGGACCCTCTACGGGAGCAGTACTTC. Amino acid sequence: CASSQDPLREQYF. Combining the CDR3 with reference TRBV9 and TRBJ2-7 gives the whole variable domain DSGVTQTPKHLITATGQRVTLRCSPRSGDLSVYWYQQSLDQGLQFLIQYYNGEERAKGNILERFSAQQFPDLHSELNLSSLELGDSALYFCASSQDPLREQYFGPGTRLTVT.

This clonotype was observed many times. The genes are TRBV20-1 and TRBJ2-1, with no clear D. Per germline, CDR1 DFQATT and CDR2 SNEGSKA (reference sequence). V was clipped by 4 bases and J by 4 bases, with 8 bases between them. The CDR3 covers 12 residues. The DNA for the CDR3 is TGCAGTGCTATCCTAGATTACAATGAGCAGTTCTTC. Its protein product is CSAILDYNEQFF.